The 14 T cell receptor beta chains below come from one sample, sequenced in a study of blood T cell repertoires in COVID-19 (TCRdb year 2020). Libraries were built with the immunoSEQ multiplex PCR assay. Not all clones reach the TCRdb copy of this immuneACCESS table, which keeps in-frame sequences only. Checked studies attribute under half of the gap to unresolved V genes and leave the rest unexplained. Counted in this sample were 150,000 to 200,000 clones; about 83% of them appeared once. 12% of the sample comes from the top ten. The source material was peripheral blood. The receptor set was obtained from a woman aged 70 to 79 with COVID-19, enrolled during active disease.

V is TRBV29-1 and J is TRBJ2-3; weak D call: TRBD2 (6 bases). Germline lookup yields CDR1 SQVTM and CDR2 ANQGSEA. The CDR3 is 13 amino acids. The V end lost 4 bases, the J end lost 3 bases, and 11 bases lay between the germline ends. The CDR3 region has the DNA TGCAGCGTTGCTACTAGCATGACAGATACGCAGTATTTT. Translating it yields CSVATSMTDTQYF.

The chain recombines TRBV20-1 with TRBJ2-1; D is undetermined. This CDR3 has 11 amino acids. V dropped 4 bases and J dropped 4 bases, with 5 bases sitting between them. Germline loops: CDR1 DFQATT, CDR2 SNEGSKA (reference sequence). The CDR3 DNA reads TGCAGTGCTATCCCTTACAATGAGCAGTTCTTC. It is translated as CSAIPYNEQFF.

The genes are TRBV5-1 and TRBJ1-2; possibly TRBD1 for D (5 bases). The CDR3 is made up of 13 amino acids. The ends were cut back, 0 bases at V and 8 bases at J, with 11 bases in the middle. CDR1 SGHRS and CDR2 YFSETQ come from the germline V gene. This chain's CDR3 is CASSLAGLGGYTF. In DNA form, the CDR3 reads TGCGCCAGCAGCTTGGCGGGACTGGGAGGCTACACCTTC.

This rearrangement joins TRBV19 to TRBJ2-5, with a tentative D call TRBD2 (5 bases). Germline CDR1 LNHDA, CDR2 SQIVND (reference sequence). V dropped 1 base and J dropped 0 bases, with 12 bases sitting between them. The CDR3 has 16 residues. CDR3 in DNA: TGTGCCAGTAGTATAGGGGAGACTGCCCACCAAGAGACCCAGTACTTC. This sequence encodes CASSIGETAHQETQYF.

The chain combines TRBV24-1 with TRBJ1-5; 9 bases match TRBD1. V was clipped by 5 bases and J by 7 bases; unmatched bases: 11. CDR1 and CDR2 from the germline V gene are KGHDR and SFDVKD. This CDR3 comprises 16 residues. CDR3 amino acids: CATSAAGTGTGQPQHF. The CDR3 DNA is TGTGCCACCAGTGCCGCCGGGACAGGGACAGGACAGCCCCAGCATTTT.

In this sample, this clone turned up a few times. The rearrangement joins TRBV11-2 to TRBJ2-7; the match to TRBD1 covers 7 bases. The V segment lost 3 bases and the J segment 4 bases; nucleotides outside the gene matches: 18. The CDR3 spans 18 residues. Germline-derived CDR1 and CDR2 are SGHAT and FQNNGV. CDR3 bases: TGTGCCAGCAGCTTCTCGTCGACAGGGTCGGTGGTCGAGTACGAGCAGTACTTC. It codes for CASSFSSTGSVVEYEQYF. Drawing the rest from reference TRBV11-2 and TRBJ2-7, the complete variable domain is EAGVAQSPRYKIIEKRQSVAFWCNPISGHATLYWYQQILGQGPKLLIQFQNNGVVDDSQLPKDRFSAERLKGVDSTLKIQPAKLEDSAVYLCASSFSSTGSVVEYEQYFGPGTRLTVT.

This sequence joins TRBV7-2 and TRBJ2-1, with D perhaps matching TRBD2 (5 bases). This CDR3 has 16 residues. Germline loops: CDR1 SGHTA, CDR2 FQGNSA. Trimming pared 3 bases from V and 1 base from J, leaving 13 bases between. The CDR3 DNA sequence: TGTGCCAGCAGCTTGAGTGGGAGAGCTTCCTACAATGAGCAGTTCTTC. Translated: CASSLSGRASYNEQFF.

CDR3: CASSQTGYLSGNTIYF. For the CDR3, the DNA is TGTGCCAGCAGTCAGACAGGGTACCTCTCTGGAAACACCATATATTTT. This chain connects TRBV28 to TRBJ1-3; TRBD1 matches at 7 bases. Germline loops: CDR1 MDHEN, CDR2 SYDVKM. Losses at the gene ends were 5 bases for V and 0 bases for J; bases not matched to a gene: 7. This CDR3 has 16 residues. The entire variable domain, with the rest obtained from reference TRBV28 and TRBJ1-3, is as follows: DVKVTQSSRYLVKRTGEKVFLECVQDMDHENMFWYRQDPGLGLRLIYFSYDVKMKEKGDIPEGYSVSREKKERFSLILESASTNQTSMYLCASSQTGYLSGNTIYFGEGSWLTVV.

V usage is TRBV30 and J usage is TRBJ2-2, with a tentative D call TRBD2 (8 bases). The ends were cut back, 3 bases at V and 2 bases at J, with 13 bases in the middle. Germline V gene sequence: CDR1 GTSNPN, CDR2 SVGIG (reference sequence). The CDR3 loop spans 15 amino acids. In nucleotides, the CDR3 is TGTGCCTGGAGGCGGGGGGACAGAAACACCGGGGAGCTGTTTTTT. Its protein product is CAWRRGDRNTGELFF.

The chain links TRBV7-3 to TRBJ2-1; TRBD2 is a possible D gene (6 bases). The germline V gene has CDR1 SGHTA and CDR2 FQGTGA. V was shortened by 8 bases and J by 1 base, with 15 bases between the two germline ends. The CDR3 has 15 residues. The CDR3 is CASGETGVSYNEQFF. In DNA form, the CDR3 reads TGTGCCAGCGGCGAAACGGGAGTTTCCTACAATGAGCAGTTCTTC.

The rearrangement links TRBV15 to TRBJ1-1; 9 nucleotides match TRBD1. Germline V CDR1 and CDR2: LNHNV, YYDKDF (reference sequence). The CDR3 sequence is 16 residues long. V lost 1 base to trimming and J lost 4 bases; unmatched junction nucleotides: 7. The CDR3 region has the DNA TGTGCCACCAGCAGAGGTACAGGGGGCGCGACCACTGAAGCTTTCTTT. Protein sequence: CATSRGTGGATTEAFF.

This chain uses TRBV11-3 with TRBJ1-6; D remains unclear. Germline assignment: CDR1 SGHNT and CDR2 YENEEA. The CDR3 runs to 17 residues. Trimming removed 4 bases at V and 5 bases at J, with 18 bases between. The DNA of the CDR3 is TGTGCCAGCAGCTCGCCCGGGAGCGGATCTAATAATTCACCCCTCCACTTT. Its protein product is CASSSPGSGSNNSPLHF.

The chain uses TRBV5-6 and TRBJ1-6, with 9 nucleotides matching TRBD1. V dropped 4 bases and J dropped 10; count of bases not matched to a gene: 0. The CDR3 has 12 residues. Germline lookup yields CDR1 SGHDT and CDR2 YYEEEE. The CDR3 spells CASSGTGSPLHF. CDR3 DNA sequence: TGTGCCAGCAGCGGGACAGGGTCACCCCTCCACTTT.

This sequence joins TRBV5-5 and TRBJ2-6; 9 bases match TRBD1. CDR1 is SGHKS, CDR2 YYEKEE, per germline (reference sequence). CDR3 length: 19 residues. Germline trimming cut 4 bases from V and 0 bases from J; bases unmatched to any gene: 11. The chain's CDR3 is CASSLGSGTGTSGANVLTF. The CDR3 DNA reads as TGTGCCAGCAGCCTTGGGAGCGGGACAGGGACCTCTGGGGCCAACGTCCTGACTTTC.